Following are 27 T cell receptor beta chains from one sample sequenced in a study of T cell repertoires in cytomegalovirus infection. Their target antigens are unknown. One entry per CDR3 protein, called by TCRdb with MiXCR from the reads. The table records a few hundred thousand distinct CDR3 sequences, just under 40% of them present only once. The sample in question was cultured PBMCs, obtained from culture after CMV antigen stimulation. Receptors originate from a human donor in good health (CMV status not recorded). Some clones in this sample may be carry-over from other donors' samples.

This clonotype has more than one count but fewer than ten. The chain recombines TRBV7-9 with TRBJ2-7; D is perhaps TRBD1 or TRBD2 (6 bases each). There are 14 residues in the CDR3. V was pared by 5 bases and J by 4 bases, with 15 bases between. The germline gives CDR1 SEHNR, CDR2 FQNEAQ (reference sequence). CDR3 nucleotides: TGTGCCAGCAGCAAGGGGGGAGGAGGTTACGAGCAGTACTTC. It codes for CASSKGGGGYEQYF. Supplemented by reference TRBV7-9 and TRBJ2-7, the full variable domain reads DTGVSQNPRHKITKRGQNVTFRCDPISEHNRLYWYRQTLGQGPEFLTYFQNEAQLEKSRLLSDRFSAERPKGSFSTLEIQRTEQGDSAMYLCASSKGGGGYEQYFGPGTRLTVT.

The chain combines TRBV6-2 or TRBV6-3 with TRBJ2-1, with D maybe TRBD1 (5 bases). Between the trimmed V and J ends, which lost 0 bases and 7 bases, there was a span of 16 bases. CDR3 length equals 16 residues. Per germline, CDR1 MNHEY and CDR2 SVGEGT. CDR3 sequence (DNA): TGTGCCAGCAGTTACTCCCGGCAGGGTATTTATAATGAGCAGTTCTTC. Protein sequence: CASSYSRQGIYNEQFF.

This clonotype was observed a handful of times. The rearrangement uses TRBV7-9 and TRBJ2-1; a possible D gene is TRBD1 (6 bases). V was pared by 0 bases and J by 3 bases, with 9 bases between. Germline values: CDR1 SEHNR, CDR2 FQNEAQ (reference sequence). CDR3 length equals 15 residues. The CDR3 here is CASSLAGQNYNEQFF. In DNA, the CDR3 is TGTGCCAGCAGCTTAGCAGGACAGAACTACAATGAGCAGTTCTTC.

The chain carries TRBV4-1 and TRBJ2-3; 13 nucleotides align to TRBD2. The length of the CDR3 is 19 residues. CDR1 is MGHRA and CDR2 is YSYEKL in the germline V gene. V shed 0 bases and J 4 bases; nucleotides not matched to a gene: 10. The CDR3 nucleotides read TGCGCCAGCAGCCAAGATTGGGTCCGGACTAGCGGGAGTGCAGATACGCAGTATTTT. It specifies CASSQDWVRTSGSADTQYF.

This clonotype was seen a single time. The J gene is TRBJ1-1, the V gene TRBV30; D remains ambiguous. The germline CDR1 and CDR2 sequences are GTSNPN and SVGIG (reference sequence). Trimming left V 4 bases short and J 0 bases short, with 9 bases between. This CDR3 has 13 residues. This chain's CDR3 is CAWTQGMNTEAFF. CDR3 DNA: TGTGCCTGGACACAAGGAATGAACACTGAAGCTTTCTTT. Drawing the rest from reference TRBV30 and TRBJ1-1, the complete variable domain is SQTIHQWPATLVQPVGSPLSLECTVEGTSNPNLYWYRQAAGRGLQLLFYSVGIGQISSEVPQNLSASRPQDRQFILSSKKLLLSDSGFYLCAWTQGMNTEAFFGQGTRLTVV.

The V gene is TRBV7-9, the J gene TRBJ1-1, with D unclear. Germline V gives CDR1 SEHNR, CDR2 FQNEAQ (reference sequence). The CDR3 is made up of 11 amino acids. Between the trimmed V and J ends, which lost 7 bases and 5 bases, there was a span of 8 bases. CDR3 coding DNA: TGTGCCAGCACCCGGCTGACTGAAGCTTTCTTT. Encoded protein: CASTRLTEAFF.

This clonotype was seen more than once but under ten times. The chain joins TRBV12-3 or TRBV12-4 to TRBJ2-2, with D unclear. The CDR3 sequence is 13 residues long. V lost 3 bases and J lost 8, with 10 bases in between. The CDR3 bases are TGTGCCAGCAGTTTCCCAATAAAAGGGGAGCTGTTTTTT. This translates into CASSFPIKGELFF.

This chain connects TRBV7-2 to TRBJ2-1; 10 bases agree with TRBD2. From germline, CDR1 is SGHTA and CDR2 FQGNSA. The CDR3 runs to 15 residues. V dropped 1 base and J dropped 8; count of bases not matched to a gene: 5. The CDR3 region has the DNA TGTGCCAGCAGCTTAGTGAGCGGGGGGGCCTATGAGCAGTTCTTC. Encoded protein: CASSLVSGGAYEQFF.

The chain carries TRBV6-2 or TRBV6-3 and TRBJ1-2; D ambiguous. V was shortened by 0 bases and J by 4 bases, with 3 bases between the two germline ends. In germline, CDR1 is MNHEY, CDR2 SVGEGT. CDR3 length equals 12 residues. CDR3 amino acids: CASSYSIYGYTF. CDR3 nucleotide sequence: TGTGCCAGCAGTTACTCGATCTATGGCTACACCTTC.

The gene calls are TRBV20-1 and TRBJ2-7; 8 nucleotides match TRBD2. Germline V gene sequence: CDR1 DFQATT, CDR2 SNEGSKA (reference sequence). The CDR3 consists of 11 residues. The CDR3 spells CSAERGQEQYF. CDR3 bases: TGCAGCGCCGAGCGGGGGCAGGAGCAGTACTTC.

Notes on this clonotype: The junction departs from germline at one end; a sequencing error may be responsible. This rearrangement joins TRBV4-1 to TRBJ2-7, with 10 bases matching TRBD2. This CDR3 comprises 15 residues. The V gene's germline CDR1 is MGHRA and CDR2 YSYEKL. CDR3 DNA: TGTGCCAGCAGCCACCTCCTAGCGGGGGCCGAAGAGCAGTACTTC. As protein: CASSHLLAGAEEQYF.

The V and J genes are TRBV5-1 and TRBJ2-3, with D possibly matching TRBD1 (6 bases). The CDR3 covers 14 residues. The V end was cut by 2 bases, the J end by 3 bases, with 10 bases between. Germline loops: CDR1 SGHRS, CDR2 YFSETQ. The DNA of the CDR3 is TGCGCCAGCAGCTTACAGGGTGAAACAGATACGCAGTATTTT. Amino acids: CASSLQGETDTQYF.

This clonotype has just a few counts. The chain uses TRBV7-8 and TRBJ2-2; no reliable D call. Germline V lookup: CDR1 SGHVS, CDR2 FQNEAQ. Trimming took 1 base from V and 7 from J, leaving 10 bases between them. The CDR3 is 14 amino acids. As DNA, the CDR3 is TGTGCCAGCAGCTTAGAGGGTGCGGTCGGGGAGCTGTTTTTT. It is translated as CASSLEGAVGELFF.

This clonotype showed up just a few times. The genes are TRBV7-2 and TRBJ1-6; D unclear. The germline V gene has CDR1 SGHTA and CDR2 FQGNSA. CDR3 size: 14 residues. Trimming left V 4 bases short and J 10 bases short, with 14 bases between. This CDR3 reads CASSSAYEASPLHF. In DNA form, the CDR3 reads TGTGCCAGCAGCTCCGCTTATGAGGCCTCACCCCTCCACTTT.

The rearrangement uses TRBV20-1 and TRBJ1-2; D not resolved. The CDR3 runs to 12 residues. V was cut by 5 bases and J by 0 bases, with 7 bases left in between. Per germline, CDR1 DFQATT and CDR2 SNEGSKA (reference sequence). This chain's CDR3 is CSADITNYGYTF. In DNA, the CDR3 is TGCAGTGCTGATATAACTAACTATGGCTACACCTTC.

This chain connects TRBV7-8 to TRBJ2-1, with 8 positions matching TRBD2. With V trimmed by 3 bases and J by 7 bases, 14 bases remained unmatched. The CDR3 totals 17 residues. Germline CDR1 is SGHVS and CDR2 is FQNEAQ. The CDR3, as DNA: TGTGCCAGCAGCTTCCCCCGGGCTAGCGGGTGGGGAAATGAGCAGTTCTTC. It encodes CASSFPRASGWGNEQFF.

The chain couples TRBV7-8 to TRBJ2-7; 8 bases are a match to TRBD1. The length of the CDR3 is 16 residues. Germline CDR1 is SGHVS and CDR2 is FQNEAQ. The J segment lost 3 bases and the V segment lost 5 bases, leaving 12 bases of the junction unmatched. CDR3 in DNA: TGTGCCAGCAGCACGATCCAGGGGGCGTTGAGCTACGAGCAGTACTTC. It codes for CASSTIQGALSYEQYF. Based on the CDR3 plus reference TRBV7-8 and TRBJ2-7, the full variable domain is GAGVSQSPRYKVAKRGQDVALRCDPISGHVSLFWYQQALGQGPEFLTYFQNEAQLDKSGLPSDRFFAERPEGSVSTLKIQRTQQEDSAVYLCASSTIQGALSYEQYFGPGTRLTVT.

This chain links TRBV28 with TRBJ1-6; D ambiguous. The CDR3 contains 17 residues. Germline V gene data show CDR1 as MDHEN and CDR2 as SYDVKM. The V and J ends lost 6 bases and 7 bases respectively, with 22 bases between them. CDR3 protein: CASSPPRQGLINSPLHF. CDR3 coding DNA: TGTGCCAGCAGCCCACCTCGACAAGGCCTCATCAATTCACCCCTCCACTTT.

The table lists this clonotype with a few counts. This rearrangement joins TRBV12-5 to TRBJ2-1; a possible D gene is TRBD2 (6 bases). The CDR3 sequence is 11 residues long. The V end lost 10 bases, the J end lost 8 bases, and 12 bases lay between the germline ends. The germline gives CDR1 LGHNT, CDR2 FRNRAP. The CDR3 sequence: CANLEGYEQFF. DNA for the CDR3: TGTGCTAACCTGGAGGGGTATGAGCAGTTCTTC.

Many counts were recorded for this clonotype. V usage is TRBV6-1 and J usage is TRBJ1-5; 9 bases match TRBD1. CDR1 is MNHNS and CDR2 is SASEGT in the germline V gene. V was clipped by 9 bases and J by 5 bases; unmatched bases: 8. CDR3 length: 14 amino acids. The CDR3 loop reads CASLQGAGDQPQHF. CDR3 DNA: TGTGCCAGTTTACAGGGGGCAGGCGATCAGCCCCAGCATTTT.

The rearrangement joins TRBV10-3 to TRBJ2-3; D is unresolved. Germline V gene sequence: CDR1 ENHRY, CDR2 SYGVKD. This CDR3 has 14 amino acids. Trimming removed 11 bases at V and 5 bases at J, with 20 bases between. CDR3 region: CAPGPRTSQDTQYF. The CDR3 bases are TGTGCCCCCGGACCGAGAACTTCACAAGATACGCAGTATTTT.

The chain joins TRBV30 to TRBJ1-5; the D gene is possibly TRBD1 (5 bases). The CDR3 spans 12 residues. CDR1 and CDR2 (germline): GTSNPN, SVGIG (reference sequence). V was clipped by 4 bases and J by 10 bases, with 14 bases between them. The CDR3 sequence: CAWKLTDFPQHF. In DNA form, the CDR3 reads TGTGCCTGGAAGTTGACAGATTTTCCCCAGCATTTT. Combining the CDR3 with reference TRBV30 and TRBJ1-5 gives the whole variable domain SQTIHQWPATLVQPVGSPLSLECTVEGTSNPNLYWYRQAAGRGLQLLFYSVGIGQISSEVPQNLSASRPQDRQFILSSKKLLLSDSGFYLCAWKLTDFPQHFGDGTRLSIL.

The chain combines TRBV7-9 with TRBJ1-4; perhaps TRBD1 as D (6 bases). The CDR3 runs 15 residues. The germline V gene encodes CDR1 SEHNR and CDR2 FQNEAQ (reference sequence). Trimming removed 4 bases from V and 2 bases from J, with 11 bases in between. CDR3 nucleotide sequence: TGTGCCAGCAGCTCCGGACAGTCGACTAATGAAAAACTGTTTTTT. This encodes CASSSGQSTNEKLFF.

The chain has TRBV5-4 and TRBJ2-5; 9 bases align to TRBD1. The CDR3 extends over 14 amino acids. V lost 4 bases, J lost 4 bases, and 5 bases stayed unmatched. CDR1 and CDR2 from the germline V gene are SGHNT and YYREEE (reference sequence). DNA for the CDR3: TGTGCCAGCAGCAAGGACAGGGGCAGAGAGACCCAGTACTTC. Its protein product is CASSKDRGRETQYF.

The sample holds a few counts of this clonotype. V and J are TRBV28 and TRBJ2-1; TRBD2 is a possible D gene (7 bases). Trimming shortened V by 7 bases and J by 4 bases, and 14 bases separated the two germline ends. This CDR3 comprises 14 residues. CDR1 is MDHEN and CDR2 is SYDVKM in the germline V gene. CDR3 protein: CASKKGGEYNEQFF. CDR3 in DNA: TGTGCCAGCAAGAAGGGGGGGGAGTACAATGAGCAGTTCTTC.

This clonotype appeared a few times. This chain connects TRBV7-8 to TRBJ2-5; D gene ambiguous. The CDR3 is 13 amino acids. The V gene lost 7 bases and the J gene lost 5 bases, with 14 bases spanning the gap. Germline V gives CDR1 SGHVS, CDR2 FQNEAQ. CDR3: CASTHRVSETQYF. The DNA for the CDR3 is TGTGCCAGCACCCATCGGGTGTCTGAGACCCAGTACTTC. Drawing the rest from reference TRBV7-8 and TRBJ2-5, the complete variable domain is GAGVSQSPRYKVAKRGQDVALRCDPISGHVSLFWYQQALGQGPEFLTYFQNEAQLDKSGLPSDRFFAERPEGSVSTLKIQRTQQEDSAVYLCASTHRVSETQYFGPGTRLLVL.

The rearrangement uses TRBV28 and TRBJ1-4; D not certain. The germline gives CDR1 MDHEN, CDR2 SYDVKM. The CDR3 has 15 residues. Trimming took 3 bases from V and 2 from J, leaving 10 bases between them. Written as DNA, the CDR3 is TGTGCCAGCAGTTTTATGGACGGTACTAATGAAAAACTGTTTTTT. It encodes CASSFMDGTNEKLFF.